Shown below are 32 T cell receptor beta chains from a single sample sequenced in a study of T cells in Graves' hyperthyroidism and ophthalmopathy. Amplification of TCR beta CDR3 regions used RNA as the template. An initial round of RT-PCR targeting the TCR CDR3 relied on the HTBI primer set. In TCRdb, the multiplex PCR reads were re-called with MiXCR into one record per CDR3 protein. The data hold a few hundred thousand distinct CDR3 sequences, with 15% to 18% observed a single time. Sequenced sample: blood. The receptor set was obtained from a young woman with Graves' hyperthyroidism.

This clonotype was seen a few times. This rearrangement joins TRBV7-8 to TRBJ2-7, with 10 bases that match TRBD1. V shed 1 base and J 5 bases; nucleotides not matched to a gene: 8. The CDR3 has 16 residues. Germline V CDR1 and CDR2: SGHVS, FQNEAQ. CDR3 sequence (DNA): TGTGCCAGCAGCTTAGGGGCCGGGACAGGGGCCCACGAGCAGTACTTC. Residues: CASSLGAGTGAHEQYF. The complete variable domain, with remaining parts taken from reference TRBV7-8 and TRBJ2-7, reads GAGVSQSPRYKVAKRGQDVALRCDPISGHVSLFWYQQALGQGPEFLTYFQNEAQLDKSGLPSDRFFAERPEGSVSTLKIQRTQQEDSAVYLCASSLGAGTGAHEQYFGPGTRLTVT.

The table lists this clonotype with many counts. The chain uses TRBV2 and TRBJ1-4; D ambiguous. Between the trimmed V and J ends, which lost 7 bases and 8 bases, there was a span of 14 bases. The CDR3 contains 13 residues. Germline values: CDR1 SNHLY, CDR2 FYNNEI. The CDR3 DNA reads TGTGCCAGCACAGGACTACTGCGCGAAAAACTGTTTTTT. This sequence encodes CASTGLLREKLFF.

This clonotype was seen at least ten times. This chain uses TRBV20-1 with TRBJ2-4; D remains ambiguous. CDR1 DFQATT and CDR2 SNEGSKA come from the germline V gene (reference sequence). Trimming removed 3 bases at V and 7 bases at J, with 10 bases between. CDR3 length equals 12 residues. CDR3 DNA: TGCAGTGCTAGGGCCCTTAGCAACATTCAGTACTTC. It is translated as CSARALSNIQYF.

This clonotype was seen a few times. The chain has TRBV3-1 and TRBJ1-1, with 7 bases matching TRBD1. The trim removed 6 bases at V and 0 bases at J, leaving 10 bases unmatched. Germline V gene sequence: CDR1 LGHDT, CDR2 YNNKEL (reference sequence). The CDR3 contains 16 residues. In DNA, the CDR3 is TGTGCCAGCAGTAACCCAGACAGGGCAATGAACACTGAAGCTTTCTTT. It codes for CASSNPDRAMNTEAFF.

There are many counts of this clonotype. This chain uses TRBV24-1 with TRBJ2-1; no firm D call. The CDR3 sequence is 15 residues long. The germline gives CDR1 KGHDR, CDR2 SFDVKD. V was pared by 2 bases and J by 1 base, with 8 bases between. The CDR3 sequence is CATSDSDRSYNEQFF. CDR3 DNA sequence: TGTGCCACCAGTGATTCGGATAGGTCCTACAATGAGCAGTTCTTC.

This clonotype occurred a few times. CDR3 in amino acids: CASSQTGVQPQHF. The CDR3 DNA reads as TGTGCCAGCAGCCAGACAGGGGTTCAGCCCCAGCATTTT. V and J are TRBV3-1 and TRBJ1-5; 8 nucleotides align to TRBD1. Germline V lookup: CDR1 LGHDT, CDR2 YNNKEL (reference sequence). J lost 6 bases, V lost 3 bases, and 1 base had no gene match. The CDR3 has 13 amino acids.

Turning to this clonotype: Without the conserved terminal phenylalanine or tryptophan, this CDR3 likely stems from a read error. The chain couples TRBV27 to TRBJ2-7; tentatively, D is TRBD1 or TRBD2 (6 bases each). The CDR3 runs 15 residues. Germline V gives CDR1 MNHEY, CDR2 SMNVEV (reference sequence). V shed 2 bases and J shed 2 bases, with 13 bases lying between them. The CDR3 nucleotides are TGTGCCAGCAGTTTAAGGGGGGTATTGACCTACGAGCAGTACTTG. This codes for CASSLRGVLTYEQYL.

This clonotype was detected ten times or more. V and J are TRBV9 and TRBJ1-6, with 7 bases aligning to TRBD1. The CDR3 covers 15 residues. With 3 bases clipped from V and 12 bases from J, the junction kept 12 bases outside the gene matches. Germline CDR1 and CDR2: SGDLS and YYNGEE. The CDR3 protein is CASSGTGDPGIPLHF. CDR3 nucleotide sequence: TGTGCCAGCAGCGGGACAGGAGACCCAGGGATACCCCTCCACTTT.

The chain recombines TRBV6-2 or TRBV6-3 with TRBJ2-7; D is ambiguous. V lost 7 bases and J lost 7, with 11 bases in between. Germline CDR1 and CDR2: MNHEY and SVGEGT. The CDR3 has 11 residues. The CDR3 DNA sequence: TGTGCCAGCACCCAACAGACAGAGCAGTACTTC. This encodes CASTQQTEQYF.

This clonotype was seen repeatedly, ten times or more. For the CDR3, the DNA is TGCAGTGCTTTCGACCGGGACAGGGTTTGGGATGAGCAGTTCTTC. Translating it yields CSAFDRDRVWDEQFF. The chain employs TRBV20-1 and TRBJ2-1; 9 bases are shared with TRBD1. V trimming: 5 bases; J trimming: 8 bases; junction bases outside the gene matches: 13. Looked up from germline, CDR1 is DFQATT and CDR2 is SNEGSKA (reference sequence). This CDR3 comprises 15 residues.

In its sample, this clonotype was seen many times. In nucleotides, the CDR3 is TGCGCCAGCAGCCAACCCAGACTAGCGGGAAGCTCCTACGAGCAGTACTTC. It codes for CASSQPRLAGSSYEQYF. This chain links TRBV4-3 with TRBJ2-7, with TRBD2 matching over 11 bases. Germline-derived CDR1 and CDR2 are LGHNA and YSLEER. V lost 2 bases and J lost 0; bases outside the gene matches: 6. The CDR3 is 17 amino acids.

With respect to this clonotype: The junction departs from the called germline gene at one end, perhaps through a read error. The rearrangement links TRBV5-1 to TRBJ2-3, with 8 bases fitting TRBD1. CDR3 length equals 15 residues. From germline, CDR1 is SGHRS and CDR2 YFSETQ. CDR3 loop: CASSRGQAGTNTQYF. The CDR3 DNA is TGCGCCAGCAGCCGGGGACAGGCCGGCACAAATACGCAGTATTTT.

This rearrangement joins TRBV10-3 to TRBJ2-1; 7 nucleotides agree with TRBD1. Looked up from germline, CDR1 is ENHRY and CDR2 is SYGVKD. V dropped 0 bases and J dropped 3; count of bases not matched to a gene: 8. This CDR3 contains 17 residues. In DNA form, the CDR3 reads TGTGCCATCAGTGAGTCATCTGCACAGGGGAACTACAATGAGCAGTTCTTC. This sequence encodes CAISESSAQGNYNEQFF.

A note on this clonotype: A much larger clone is a single base away; this may be a read error. The chain is built from TRBV3-1 and TRBJ2-5; D is possibly TRBD2 (5 bases). CDR3 length equals 14 residues. Germline V gives CDR1 LGHDT, CDR2 YNNKEL (reference sequence). CDR3 amino acids: CASIQEGYRETQYF. The CDR3 DNA reads as TGTGCCAGCATCCAAGAGGGATACCGAGAGACCCAGTACTTC.

This clonotype was detected ten times or more. V usage is TRBV5-1 and J usage is TRBJ2-7, with 9 bases that match TRBD1. Germline loops: CDR1 SGHRS, CDR2 YFSETQ. V shed 1 base, J shed 4 bases, and the junction held 3 bases outside the gene matches. The CDR3 has 14 residues. The CDR3 coding sequence is TGCGCCAGCAGCTTGACAGGGGGCAGGTACGAGCAGTACTTC. Its protein is CASSLTGGRYEQYF.

This clonotype was seen a handful of times. The rearrangement uses TRBV27 and TRBJ2-3, with 11 positions matching TRBD1. The CDR3 runs 17 residues. The junction had 14 bases not matched to a gene; V was cut back by 8 bases and J by 4 bases. Germline CDR1 MNHEY, CDR2 SMNVEV (reference sequence). The CDR3: CASSWDRGVELADTQYF. The CDR3 coding sequence is TGTGCCAGCTCCTGGGACAGGGGGGTTGAGTTGGCAGATACGCAGTATTTT.

This clonotype was observed at least ten times. This sequence joins TRBV28 and TRBJ2-7; 10 bases are a match to TRBD2. The CDR3 runs to 16 residues. From germline, CDR1 is MDHEN and CDR2 SYDVKM. Germline trimming cut 7 bases from V and 5 bases from J; bases unmatched to any gene: 14. The CDR3 DNA is TGTGCCAGCACCACGACCGCTAGCGGGAGTTTAAACGAGCAGTACTTC. It yields the protein CASTTTASGSLNEQYF.

This clonotype was observed a handful of times. V is TRBV10-3 and J is TRBJ2-1; tentative D call: TRBD2 (5 bases). The CDR3 loop spans 16 amino acids. The germline gives CDR1 ENHRY, CDR2 SYGVKD. The V gene lost 5 bases and the J gene lost 7 bases, with 21 bases spanning the gap. In DNA, the CDR3 is TGTGCCATCAGTAAACAAGCGGACTCCGCATGGAATGAGCAGTTCTTC. It is translated as CAISKQADSAWNEQFF.

This clonotype was seen at least ten times. The chain joins TRBV29-1 to TRBJ2-7; TRBD1 aligns across 9 bases. This CDR3 contains 13 residues. Germline assignment: CDR1 SQVTM and CDR2 ANQGSEA. After removal of 4 bases from V and 5 bases from J, the junction contained 6 bases not matched to a gene. CDR3 sequence reads: CSVGPDRGNEQYF. The DNA of the CDR3 is TGCAGCGTTGGCCCCGACAGGGGGAACGAGCAGTACTTC.

This clonotype was detected a few times. The chain uses TRBV15 and TRBJ2-2, with 7 bases aligning to TRBD2. V dropped 0 bases and J dropped 1; count of bases not matched to a gene: 5. The CDR3 contains 17 residues. Germline loops: CDR1 LNHNV, CDR2 YYDKDF (reference sequence). This CDR3 is CATSRDLSGQNTGELFF. CDR3 DNA: TGTGCCACCAGCAGAGATCTTAGCGGGCAGAACACCGGGGAGCTGTTTTTT.

V and J are TRBV6-1 and TRBJ2-3; weak D call: TRBD2 (6 bases). The CDR3 consists of 17 residues. V was clipped by 6 bases and J by 3 bases, with 22 bases between them. The germline gives CDR1 MNHNS, CDR2 SASEGT. The CDR3 sequence is CASRKKPLAFLTDTQYF. The CDR3 nucleotides read TGTGCCAGCAGAAAAAAGCCGCTAGCGTTTTTAACAGATACGCAGTATTTT.

This clonotype appeared many times. This chain uses TRBV3-1 with TRBJ1-1; TRBD1 matches at 7 bases. CDR1 LGHDT and CDR2 YNNKEL come from the germline V gene (reference sequence). J lost 2 bases, V lost 2 bases, and 8 bases had no gene match. CDR3 length equals 16 residues. The CDR3 sequence is CASSQTLQGFNTEAFF. The CDR3 DNA is TGTGCCAGCAGCCAAACCCTACAGGGGTTCAACACTGAAGCTTTCTTT.

The chain uses TRBV20-1 and TRBJ2-3; D may be TRBD1 (5 bases). V lost 0 bases and J lost 7, with 17 bases in between. The CDR3 extends over 15 amino acids. Germline lookup yields CDR1 DFQATT and CDR2 SNEGSKA (reference sequence). CDR3 coding DNA: TGCAGTGCTAGAGATAAAGGGGATTTCGGTTATACGCAGTATTTT. Amino acid sequence: CSARDKGDFGYTQYF.

This chain links TRBV25-1 with TRBJ1-2; 10 nucleotides match TRBD1. The germline CDR1 and CDR2 sequences are MGHDK and SYGVNS. This CDR3 has 15 amino acids. Trimming at V came to 3 bases and at J to 7 bases, leaving 8 bases not matched to a gene. CDR3 bases: TGTGCCAGCAGTGATTCTTTATGGACAGGGGGTGGCTACACCTTC. Amino acid sequence: CASSDSLWTGGGYTF.

Comments on this clonotype: The junction departs from the called germline gene at one end, perhaps through a read error. This chain links TRBV20-1 with TRBJ2-3, with 8 bases fitting TRBD1. Germline V gene data show CDR1 as DFQATT and CDR2 as SNEGSKA (reference sequence). The CDR3 totals 14 residues. CDR3 DNA: TGCAGTGCTCGGACAGGGTATGGCACAGATACGCAGTGTTTT. Translation: CSARTGYGTDTQCF.

This clonotype rates as medium-sized. The chain uses TRBV7-3 and TRBJ2-1; D is possibly TRBD1 or TRBD2 (5 bases each). This CDR3 has 12 amino acids. Trimming took 4 bases from V and 8 from J, leaving 9 bases between them. From germline, CDR1 is SGHTA and CDR2 FQGTGA. The CDR3: CASSSVGDEQFF. In nucleotides, the CDR3 is TGTGCCAGCAGCTCGGTGGGGGATGAGCAGTTCTTC.

The sample holds many counts of this clonotype. The chain combines TRBV20-1 with TRBJ2-1, with D uncertain. Germline V gives CDR1 DFQATT, CDR2 SNEGSKA (reference sequence). V was pared by 4 bases and J by 4 bases, with 14 bases between. The CDR3 consists of 14 residues. As DNA, the CDR3 is TGCAGTGCTAAAAAGCCGCGCCCATACAATGAGCAGTTCTTC. Translating gives CSAKKPRPYNEQFF.

In its sample, this clonotype was seen a few times. The V and J genes are TRBV20-1 and TRBJ2-3; unclear D gene. V was trimmed by 2 bases and J by 2 bases, leaving 5 bases between them. Germline loops: CDR1 DFQATT, CDR2 SNEGSKA (reference sequence). The CDR3 loop spans 12 amino acids. CDR3 residues: CSARIPTDTQYF. In DNA form, the CDR3 reads TGCAGTGCTAGAATCCCCACAGATACGCAGTATTTT.

V gene TRBV6-2 or TRBV6-3 combines with J gene TRBJ2-1; TRBD1 matches 12 bases. Germline V gene lookup returns CDR1 MNHEY and CDR2 SVGEGT. The CDR3 runs to 15 residues. With V trimmed by 6 bases and J by 7 bases, 7 bases remained unmatched. Here the CDR3 DNA reads TGTGCCAGCAGGGGGGACAGGGGGCATCGTAATGAGCAGTTCTTC. This translates into CASRGDRGHRNEQFF.

This clonotype was found many times. This rearrangement joins TRBV15 to TRBJ2-1; TRBD2 might be the D (6 bases). Germline CDR1 is LNHNV and CDR2 is YYDKDF (reference sequence). CDR3 size: 18 residues. V gave up 0 bases and J gave up 2 bases, with 17 bases separating them. CDR3: CATSRDPPGRGAYNEQFF. The DNA of the CDR3 is TGTGCCACCAGCAGAGATCCCCCGGGGCGCGGGGCCTACAATGAGCAGTTCTTC.

This clonotype was observed many times. The chain links TRBV2 to TRBJ2-1; possible D gene TRBD2, 5 bases. Germline loops: CDR1 SNHLY, CDR2 FYNNEI. Trimming stripped 7 bases from V and 3 bases from J, with 10 bases between. This CDR3 region has 13 residues. The CDR3 sequence: CASMAGNYNEQFF. CDR3 DNA sequence: TGTGCCAGCATGGCGGGTAACTACAATGAGCAGTTCTTC.

This clonotype has a count of ten or more. The rearrangement uses TRBV20-1 and TRBJ1-1, with a tentative D call TRBD1 (6 bases). Trimming took off 0 bases at V and 3 bases at J, with 11 bases between the two ends. This CDR3 region has 14 residues. Germline loops: CDR1 DFQATT, CDR2 SNEGSKA (reference sequence). Here the CDR3 DNA reads TGCAGTGCTAGAGAGGGGGCGCGTTACACTGAAGCTTTCTTT. It specifies CSAREGARYTEAFF.